The clone carrying this TCR beta chain came up a few times. This entry comes from a study of patients and donors after allogeneic stem cell transplantation. TCRdb called the RT-PCR reads again in MiXCR, with one record for every CDR3 protein. This repertoire shows about 210,000 distinct CDR3 sequences, around two fifths found once; its top ten account for around a tenth. The germline gives CDR1 MNHEY, CDR2 SVGEGT. The CDR3 runs 16 residues. J gave up 5 bases and V 2 bases, and 8 bases lay outside the gene matches. This receptor was taken from a human donor who was either an allogeneic HSCT recipient or a stem cell or donor lymphocyte infusion donor (not recorded which). It is not recorded whose cells these are; they may come from a transplant donor. This chain uses TRBV6-2 or TRBV6-3 with TRBJ2-2; 7 bases line up with TRBD1. Sequencing used blood, either unsorted or a sorted T cell fraction (not recorded which). CDR3 DNA: TGTGCCAGCAGTTACAGGTCGGACAGGCCAACCGGGGAGCTGTTTTTT. Protein: CASSYRSDRPTGELFF.